This entry lists 13 T cell receptor beta chains sequenced from one sample in a study of graft-versus-host responses after intestinal transplantation (dated by TCRdb to the early 2020s). These receptors have no known antigen. Libraries were prepared through the immunoSEQ multiplex PCR assay. TCRdb obtained this table from immuneACCESS and retained in-frame rearrangements with V and J assigned. These tables miss some clones; where compared with another copy, unresolved V genes account for less than half of the shortfall, and the remainder is unexplained. The sample table shows 75,000 to 100,000 clones, and roughly four fifths are seen once. Of the sample, about 15% is held by the ten largest clones. The time point label on this specimen signifies: cells obtained before transplantation from donor or recipient. The sample here was unstimulated CD8+ T cells sorted from spleen or lymph node cells, taken before intestinal transplant. The receptor source for this set is a human donor who received an intestinal transplant.

This clone was detected only once. The DNA of the CDR3 is TGTGCCAGCAGCTTTGGCCGGGTTCCTCATGCAACTAATGAAAAACTGTTTTTT. Translated, it gives CASSFGRVPHATNEKLFF. This chain uses TRBV13 with TRBJ1-4; D gene ambiguous. From germline, CDR1 is PRHDT and CDR2 FYEKMQ (reference sequence). This CDR3 comprises 18 residues. Trimming removed 3 bases at V and 0 bases at J, with 17 bases between.

The chain combines TRBV29-1 with TRBJ1-1; 9 nucleotides agree with TRBD1. With V trimmed by 4 bases and J by 0 bases, 12 bases remained unmatched. Germline CDR1 and CDR2: SQVTM and ANQGSEA. The CDR3 is 17 amino acids. The CDR3 DNA follows: TGCAGCGTTGCAGGTGGGAAGGACAGGGGAATGAACACTGAAGCTTTCTTT. Translated, it gives CSVAGGKDRGMNTEAFF. The full variable domain, rest sourced from reference TRBV29-1 and TRBJ1-1, is SAVISQKPSRDICQRGTSLTIQCQVDSQVTMMFWYRQQPGQSLTLIATANQGSEATYESGFVIDKFPISRPNLTFSTLTVSNMSPEDSSIYLCSVAGGKDRGMNTEAFFGQGTRLTVV.

V is TRBV5-6 and J is TRBJ1-1; D not resolved. CDR1 is SGHDT, CDR2 YYEEEE, per germline. The CDR3 spans 12 residues. V shed 0 bases and J shed 2 bases, with 2 bases lying between them. CDR3 amino acids: CASSLVNTEAFF. The CDR3 DNA is TGTGCCAGCAGCTTGGTTAACACTGAAGCTTTCTTT.

This clone was recorded a few times. V usage is TRBV10-1 and J usage is TRBJ2-7; TRBD1 is a possible D gene (6 bases). The germline V and J ends were trimmed by 8 bases and 2 bases, with 19 bases remaining between them. The CDR3 length is 15 residues. The V gene's germline CDR1 is WNHNN and CDR2 SYGVQD (reference sequence). The CDR3 DNA follows: TGCGCCAGCCCTCTGGCCAGGGGCCCTCCCTACGAGCAGTACTTC. Its translation is CASPLARGPPYEQYF.

The chain carries TRBV2 and TRBJ2-5, with D perhaps TRBD1 or TRBD2 (5 bases each). The V and J ends lost 3 bases and 5 bases respectively, with 22 bases between them. Germline V gene sequence: CDR1 SNHLY, CDR2 FYNNEI. The CDR3 has 17 amino acids. The CDR3 bases are TGTGCCAGCAGTGACTTCGTGGGGCGGCTAGAGGGGGAGACCCAGTACTTC. Protein: CASSDFVGRLEGETQYF.

The V gene is TRBV4-1, the J gene TRBJ1-1, with TRBD1 identical over 9 bases. The germline CDR1 and CDR2 sequences are MGHRA and YSYEKL. CDR3 length equals 15 residues. Unmatched junction bases numbered 3, after V lost 3 bases and J lost 1 base. CDR3 residues: CASSHRDRENTEAFF. Here the CDR3 DNA reads TGCGCCAGCAGCCACCGGGACAGGGAGAACACTGAAGCTTTCTTT.

The V call is TRBV19, the J call TRBJ2-1, with a weak D call TRBD2 (6 bases). V dropped 1 base and J dropped 2 bases, with 15 bases sitting between them. CDR1 is LNHDA and CDR2 is SQIVND in the germline V gene (reference sequence). The CDR3 spans 17 residues. The CDR3 DNA sequence: TGTGCCAGTAGTATAGTGGCACGGGGACTTACCTACAATGAGCAGTTCTTC. It is translated as CASSIVARGLTYNEQFF.

This sequence joins TRBV5-1 and TRBJ2-3; 8 nucleotides line up with TRBD2. This CDR3 comprises 14 residues. V gave up 2 bases and J gave up 2 bases; unmatched junction bases: 1. In germline, CDR1 is SGHRS, CDR2 YFSETQ. The CDR3 region has the DNA TGCGCCAGCAGCTTTAGCGGGGCCACAGATACGCAGTATTTT. Encoded protein: CASSFSGATDTQYF.

To note about this clone: The identical CDR3 is also encoded by other nucleotide sequences in the sample. The chain combines TRBV6-5 with TRBJ1-5; TRBD1 matches 10 bases. With V trimmed by 6 bases and J by 2 bases, 4 bases remained unmatched. This CDR3 has 15 residues. Germline CDR1 MNHEY, CDR2 SVGAGI. The CDR3 loop reads CASSSGTGGNQPQHF. CDR3 DNA: TGTGCCAGCAGCTCCGGGACAGGGGGCAATCAGCCCCAGCATTTT.

The genes are TRBV7-6 and TRBJ1-6, with D unresolved. CDR3 length: 15 amino acids. Trimming cost V 6 bases and J 0 bases, with 9 bases left between them. The germline V gene encodes CDR1 SGHVS and CDR2 FNYEAQ. The CDR3 loop reads CASRKALSYNSPLHF. CDR3 in DNA: TGTGCCAGCAGAAAGGCCCTCTCCTATAATTCACCCCTCCACTTT.

This clone was found a few times. The chain combines TRBV11-3 with TRBJ2-2; no clear D gene. The CDR3 has 13 residues. Per germline, CDR1 SGHNT and CDR2 YENEEA. Trimming pared 2 bases from V and 3 bases from J, leaving 4 bases between. In DNA, the CDR3 is TGTGCCAGCAGCTTAAGTTACACCGGGGAGCTGTTTTTT. This sequence encodes CASSLSYTGELFF. Combining the CDR3 with reference TRBV11-3 and TRBJ2-2 gives the whole variable domain EAGVVQSPRYKIIEKKQPVAFWCNPISGHNTLYWYLQNLGQGPELLIRYENEEAVDDSQLPKDRFSAERLKGVDSTLKIQPAELGDSAVYLCASSLSYTGELFFGEGSRLTVL.

This clone was counted only a few times. The gene calls are TRBV6-1 and TRBJ1-2; D gene ambiguous. This CDR3 spans 15 amino acids. Germline V CDR1 and CDR2: MNHNS, SASEGT. V was pared by 1 base and J by 8 bases, with 17 bases between. CDR3 DNA sequence: TGTGCCAGCAGTGAAGTCGCCCCCCCCGGAGGAGGCTACACCTTC. As protein: CASSEVAPPGGGYTF.

This chain connects TRBV6-5 to TRBJ2-1; D is ambiguous. This CDR3 region has 13 residues. Germline loops: CDR1 MNHEY, CDR2 SVGAGI. The V and J ends lost 6 bases and 5 bases respectively, with 11 bases between them. The CDR3 sequence: CASREGLHNEQFF. The CDR3 nucleotides read TGTGCCAGCAGGGAAGGGCTACACAATGAGCAGTTCTTC.